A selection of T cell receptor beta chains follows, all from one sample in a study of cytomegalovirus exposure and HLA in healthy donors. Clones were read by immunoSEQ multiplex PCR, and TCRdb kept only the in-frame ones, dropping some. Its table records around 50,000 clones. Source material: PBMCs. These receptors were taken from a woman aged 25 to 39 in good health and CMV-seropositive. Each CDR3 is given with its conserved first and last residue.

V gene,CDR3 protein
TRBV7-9,CASSLGQFPTEAFF
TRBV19,CASSTLAGGPPYEQYF
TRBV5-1,CASSPEGAYNQPQHF
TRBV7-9,CAVPTGQFNSPLHF
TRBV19,CATARAGNQETQYF
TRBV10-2,CASSQDGVTPLHF
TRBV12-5,CASGLVLYEQYF
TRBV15,CATSRGGLEGDTQYF
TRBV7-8,CASSLASGGNTGELFF
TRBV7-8,CASSLAGESTYEQYF
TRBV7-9,CASSLGQRYGYTF
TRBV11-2,CASSLGPNEKLFF
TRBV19,CASSAGRPYEQYF
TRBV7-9,CASSLSTGGPRGYTF
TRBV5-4,CASSLAPDSQETQYF
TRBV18,CASSPDRMNTEAFF
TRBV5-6,CASSSTGQVYNSPLHF
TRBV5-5,CASSLKGAGGPKYF
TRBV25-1,CASSERTAPGEQYF
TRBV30,CAWSPGQGGTDTQYF
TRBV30,CAWSPGLEQYF
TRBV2,CASRHVGGVTEAFF
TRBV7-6,CASSLGGTRGNTIYF
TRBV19,CASSEGQAGQPQHF
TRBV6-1,CASSENRGETQYF
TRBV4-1,CASSQGGRLAGDSGELFF
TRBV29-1,CSVRQDPRENTIYF
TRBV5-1,CASSSKGQVYEQYF
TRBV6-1,CASSVRGTSGTYEQYF
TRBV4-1,CASSQEQVPGQPQHF
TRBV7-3,CASSLVAGSTDTQYF
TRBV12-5,CASNEGVNGYTF
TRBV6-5,CASSRSSNQPQHF
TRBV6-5,CASSSPSGRNNYGYTF
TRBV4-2,CASSQEGTSGYEQYF
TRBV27,CASTDRGPYNEQFF
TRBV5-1,CASSLKIRGTQYF
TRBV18,CASSPPNSPQETQYF
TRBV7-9,CASSLIPTSGTYTDTQYF